The next 23 T cell receptor beta chains were all read from a single sample in a study of T cells after yellow fever vaccination. TCRdb re-called the 5' RACE reads through MiXCR, storing one row per CDR3 protein. The sample comprises 300,000 to 400,000 distinct CDR3 sequences, 8.7% of which are singletons, and 18% rests with the top ten. Sample: PBMCs, taken on the day of the first yellow fever vaccination. These receptors were collected from a man younger than 30 who received the YFV17D yellow fever vaccine.

V usage is TRBV7-2 and J usage is TRBJ2-5; 7 bases agree with TRBD1. V lost 5 bases and J lost 1; bases outside the gene matches: 7. CDR3 length: 15 amino acids. Germline V gene sequence: CDR1 SGHTA, CDR2 FQGNSA. The CDR3 here is CASSRQGNSQETQYF. DNA of the CDR3: TGTGCCAGCAGCCGACAGGGCAATTCCCAAGAGACCCAGTACTTC.

This clonotype appeared a few times. The CDR3 reads CAWATGQGGIYGYTF. The CDR3 DNA sequence: TGTGCCTGGGCCACCGGGCAGGGTGGGATCTATGGCTACACCTTC. The genes are TRBV30 and TRBJ1-2; possible D gene TRBD1, 5 bases. Germline lookup yields CDR1 GTSNPN and CDR2 SVGIG (reference sequence). CDR3 size: 15 residues. V was clipped by 5 bases and J by 4 bases, with 20 bases between them.

This clonotype was picked up a small number of times. Mismatch with germline at one junction end may stem from a read error. This rearrangement joins TRBV7-6 to TRBJ2-7; either TRBD1 or TRBD2 may supply D (6 bases each). CDR1 SGHVS and CDR2 FNYEAQ come from the germline V gene. This CDR3 contains 13 residues. The CDR3 DNA is TGTGCCAGCAGCTCCCGTCGCGATGGGGGGCTTTCATTC. It specifies CASSSRRDGGLSF.

This clonotype was seen a handful of times. V gene TRBV9 combines with J gene TRBJ1-5; no reliable D call. Trimming stripped 3 bases from V and 7 bases from J, with 11 bases between. The CDR3 is 13 amino acids. Per the germline V gene, CDR1 is SGDLS and CDR2 is YYNGEE. CDR3 nucleotides: TGTGCCAGCAGCGCAGGTGAGTTGCAGCCCCAGCATTTT. Protein: CASSAGELQPQHF.

This clonotype occurred a few times. This chain links TRBV27 with TRBJ1-5; 8 nucleotides line up with TRBD1. V lost 6 bases to trimming and J lost 7 bases; unmatched junction nucleotides: 11. This CDR3 comprises 15 residues. Germline V gives CDR1 MNHEY, CDR2 SMNVEV (reference sequence). CDR3 nucleotide sequence: TGTGCCAGCAGGAGGGACAGGCGGTCAAACCAGCCCCAGCATTTT. This gives the protein CASRRDRRSNQPQHF.

The table lists this clonotype with a few counts. The chain uses TRBV3-1 and TRBJ1-6; D is possibly TRBD1 (6 bases). CDR1 and CDR2 from the germline V gene are LGHDT and YNNKEL (reference sequence). This CDR3 is built from 16 residues. V was clipped by 1 base and J by 10 bases, with 17 bases between them. The CDR3, as DNA: TGTGCCAGCAGCCAAGGGCGGCAGGGGAGGAGGTCACCCCTCCACTTT. Protein product: CASSQGRQGRRSPLHF.

This clonotype was recorded at least ten times. The chain uses TRBV5-5 and TRBJ2-7, with D unclear. This CDR3 has 14 amino acids. Germline V lookup: CDR1 SGHKS, CDR2 YYEKEE (reference sequence). V lost 4 bases and J 3 bases, leaving 14 bases between the germline ends. The CDR3 spells CASSLNWQNYEQYV. The CDR3 region has the DNA TGTGCCAGCAGCCTAAATTGGCAGAACTACGAGCAGTACGTC.

This clonotype was counted at least ten times. CDR3 bases: TGCAGTGCTAGAGAAGGGGGTCGCACAGATACGCAGTATTTT. Translating it yields CSAREGGRTDTQYF. This rearrangement joins TRBV20-1 to TRBJ2-3; TRBD1 might be the D (6 bases). CDR3 length equals 14 residues. Germline V gene lookup returns CDR1 DFQATT and CDR2 SNEGSKA (reference sequence). With 0 bases removed from V and 1 base from J, the gap between germline ends came to 8 bases.

The rearrangement uses TRBV7-9 and TRBJ2-1; 8 bases fit TRBD1. Germline V CDR1 and CDR2: SEHNR, FQNEAQ (reference sequence). V dropped 5 bases and J dropped 16; count of bases not matched to a gene: 10. This CDR3 is built from 12 residues. CDR3 in amino acids: CASSEWGQDYFF. Written as DNA, the CDR3 is TGTGCCAGCAGCGAATGGGGACAGGATTACTTCTTC.

This clonotype was observed a handful of times. The chain uses TRBV3-1 and TRBJ2-7, with TRBD1 matching 7 bases. Germline trimming cut 1 base from V and 2 bases from J; bases unmatched to any gene: 5. Per germline, CDR1 LGHDT and CDR2 YNNKEL (reference sequence). This CDR3 is built from 15 residues. This CDR3 reads CASSQARDSPYEQYF. The CDR3 DNA is TGTGCCAGCAGCCAAGCCCGGGACAGCCCCTACGAGCAGTACTTC.

The V gene is TRBV12-3 or TRBV12-4, the J gene TRBJ1-5; perhaps TRBD1 as D (5 bases). V was shortened by 8 bases and J by 3 bases, with 29 bases between the two germline ends. The CDR3 has 19 residues. The CDR3 sequence is CASSLSATGSGGINQPQHF. The CDR3 region has the DNA TGTGCCAGCTCCCTGTCCGCCACGGGTTCGGGGGGGATCAATCAGCCCCAGCATTTT.

V and J are TRBV20-1 and TRBJ2-7, with a tentative D call TRBD1 (6 bases). Looked up from germline, CDR1 is DFQATT and CDR2 is SNEGSKA (reference sequence). The CDR3 sequence is 14 residues long. The V end was cut by 3 bases, the J end by 0 bases, with 12 bases between. In DNA form, the CDR3 reads TGCAGTGCTAGTCCGCAGGGACACTCCTACGAGCAGTACTTC. Translated, it gives CSASPQGHSYEQYF.

J is TRBJ2-3 and V is TRBV7-2, with D maybe TRBD2 (5 bases). V dropped 1 base and J dropped 12 bases, with 14 bases sitting between them. The CDR3 spans 13 residues. Per germline, CDR1 SGHTA and CDR2 FQGNSA. The CDR3, as DNA: TGTGCCAGCAGCTTAGACTTGGCAGGACTTCAGTATTTT. Translation: CASSLDLAGLQYF.

V usage is TRBV20-1 and J usage is TRBJ1-3, with D perhaps matching TRBD1 (5 bases). The germline V gene encodes CDR1 DFQATT and CDR2 SNEGSKA (reference sequence). The CDR3 covers 13 residues. V dropped 0 bases and J dropped 5 bases, with 8 bases sitting between them. CDR3 in amino acids: CSARDRVRNTIYF. In DNA form, the CDR3 reads TGCAGTGCTAGAGACAGGGTCAGAAACACCATATATTTT.

This clonotype was counted only a few times. DNA for the CDR3: TGTGCCTGGAGTGTACGATCGGGACAGGGCAATCAGCCCCAGCATTTT. Translated: CAWSVRSGQGNQPQHF. This chain connects TRBV30 to TRBJ1-5, with 8 bases identical to TRBD1. This CDR3 is built from 16 residues. V shed 0 bases, J shed 2 bases, and the junction held 6 bases outside the gene matches. Germline CDR1 reads GTSNPN; CDR2 reads SVGIG (reference sequence). Using reference TRBV30 and TRBJ1-5 for the parts outside the CDR3, the full variable domain is SQTIHQWPATLVQPVGSPLSLECTVEGTSNPNLYWYRQAAGRGLQLLFYSVGIGQISSEVPQNLSASRPQDRQFILSSKKLLLSDSGFYLCAWSVRSGQGNQPQHFGDGTRLSIL.

This clonotype was seen a few times. V and J are TRBV6-5 and TRBJ1-1, with D possibly TRBD1 on 6 matching bases. CDR3 length: 16 amino acids. The V and J ends lost 2 bases and 4 bases respectively, with 17 bases between them. CDR1 is MNHEY and CDR2 is SVGAGI in the germline V gene. The CDR3 protein is CASSYPGGPLGTEAFF. The CDR3 nucleotides read TGTGCCAGCAGTTACCCCGGGGGGCCTCTAGGCACTGAAGCTTTCTTT.

The V call is TRBV7-9, the J call TRBJ2-7; D might be TRBD1 or TRBD2, each matching 6 bases. The CDR3 runs to 17 residues. V was pared by 5 bases and J by 6 bases, with 26 bases between. Germline loops: CDR1 SEHNR, CDR2 FQNEAQ (reference sequence). CDR3 amino acids: CASSPSRGSAGLVEQYF. The CDR3 bases are TGTGCCAGCAGCCCGTCAAGGGGGTCCGCGGGATTAGTCGAGCAGTACTTC.

This clonotype was seen more than once but under ten times. The chain uses TRBV5-4 and TRBJ2-7, with a weak D call TRBD2 (5 bases). CDR1 and CDR2 (germline): SGHNT, YYREEE (reference sequence). This CDR3 region has 13 residues. V shed 3 bases and J shed 7 bases, with 14 bases lying between them. In nucleotides, the CDR3 is TGTGCCAGCAGCTCGAACGTTAGAGGGGAGCAGTACGTC. Protein product: CASSSNVRGEQYV.

V is TRBV27 and J is TRBJ1-6, with TRBD1 as a possible D gene (5 bases). The V end was cut by 7 bases, the J end by 6 bases, with 10 bases between. This CDR3 has 13 amino acids. The V gene's germline CDR1 is MNHEY and CDR2 SMNVEV (reference sequence). The CDR3: CASKGPINSPLHF. The CDR3 bases are TGTGCCAGCAAGGGACCGATTAATTCACCCCTCCACTTT.

V usage is TRBV20-1 and J usage is TRBJ2-5; weak D call: TRBD2 (6 bases). CDR3 size: 13 residues. Germline V gives CDR1 DFQATT, CDR2 SNEGSKA (reference sequence). V lost 5 bases and J lost 1, with 11 bases in between. The CDR3 spells CSAGGLLQETQYF. CDR3 in DNA: TGCAGTGCTGGGGGACTTCTCCAAGAGACCCAGTACTTC.

V is TRBV11-1 and J is TRBJ2-3, with 7 nucleotides matching TRBD2. The germline CDR1 and CDR2 sequences are SGHAT and FQDESV (reference sequence). J gave up 4 bases and V 10 bases, and 23 bases lay outside the gene matches. The CDR3 covers 18 residues. CDR3 nucleotides: TGTGCCACCACTGGGCAGGCGCCGGCCAGCGGGGACCCAGATACGCAGTATTTT. Amino acid sequence: CATTGQAPASGDPDTQYF.

This clonotype appeared a few times. The chain combines TRBV6-5 with TRBJ1-5, with TRBD1 identical over 10 bases. J gave up 11 bases and V 0 bases, and 7 bases lay outside the gene matches. The germline gives CDR1 MNHEY, CDR2 SVGAGI. This CDR3 has 15 residues. The CDR3 loop is CASSYSGQGSESQHF. DNA of the CDR3: TGTGCCAGCAGTTACTCGGGACAGGGGAGCGAGTCCCAGCATTTT.

In this sample, this clonotype turned up many times. The V and J genes are TRBV15 and TRBJ2-5; D gene unclear. The germline gives CDR1 LNHNV, CDR2 YYDKDF (reference sequence). V lost 0 bases to trimming and J lost 1 base, with 9 bases between them. This CDR3 contains 15 residues. CDR3 coding DNA: TGTGCCACCAGCAGAGATCGGCGGCCCCAAGAGACCCAGTACTTC. This codes for CATSRDRRPQETQYF.